In this sample, the clone carrying this T cell receptor (beta chain) turned up a few times. The library targeted TCRbeta and was prepared with unique molecular identifiers. From the PCR reads, TCRdb called clonotypes with MiXCR, one entry per CDR3 protein. The data hold approximately 500,000 distinct CDR3 sequences, with about 11% observed a single time. These data belong to a study of T-cell reconstitution after alpha-beta-depleted transplantation in children. The CDR3 runs to 16 residues. Trimming shortened V by 3 bases and J by 2 bases, and 15 bases separated the two germline ends. Germline CDR1 reads MNHEY; CDR2 reads SMNVEV (reference sequence).

The origin of this receptor is a child aged 2-15 years with inherited bone marrow failure, due to receive a stem cell transplant. The specimen was PBMCs, collected before TCRalphabeta/CD19-depleted stem cell transplant. The V gene is TRBV27, the J gene TRBJ2-3; the D gene is possibly TRBD2 (5 bases). CDR3 sequence (DNA): TGTGCCAGCAGTTTGAATCGGAGGTCGAACACAGATACGCAGTATTTT. It translates to CASSLNRRSNTDTQYF.